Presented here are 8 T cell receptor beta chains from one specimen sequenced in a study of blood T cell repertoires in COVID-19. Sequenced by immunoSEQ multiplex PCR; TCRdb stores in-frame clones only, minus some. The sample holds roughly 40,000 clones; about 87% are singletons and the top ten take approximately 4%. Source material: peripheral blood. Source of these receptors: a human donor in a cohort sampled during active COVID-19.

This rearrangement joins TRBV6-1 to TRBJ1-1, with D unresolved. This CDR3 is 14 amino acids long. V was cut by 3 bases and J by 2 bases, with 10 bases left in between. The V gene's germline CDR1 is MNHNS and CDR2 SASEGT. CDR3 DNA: TGTGCCAGCAGTGATTTTGGCGGCAACACTGAAGCTTTCTTT. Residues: CASSDFGGNTEAFF.

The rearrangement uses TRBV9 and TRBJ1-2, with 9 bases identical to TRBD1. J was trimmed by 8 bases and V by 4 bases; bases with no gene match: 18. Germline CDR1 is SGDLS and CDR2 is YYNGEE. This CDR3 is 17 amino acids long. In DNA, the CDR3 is TGTGCCAGCAGCTCGAGACAGGGGGAAAACCCAACTCGCGGCTACACCTTC. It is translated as CASSSRQGENPTRGYTF. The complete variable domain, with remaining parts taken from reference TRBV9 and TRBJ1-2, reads DSGVTQTPKHLITATGQRVTLRCSPRSGDLSVYWYQQSLDQGLQFLIQYYNGEERAKGNILERFSAQQFPDLHSELNLSSLELGDSALYFCASSSRQGENPTRGYTFGSGTRLTVV.

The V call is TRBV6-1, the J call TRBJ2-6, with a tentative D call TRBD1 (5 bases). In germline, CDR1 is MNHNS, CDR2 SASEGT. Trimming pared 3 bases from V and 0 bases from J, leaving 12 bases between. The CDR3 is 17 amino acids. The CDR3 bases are TGTGCCAGCAGTGACCACCGCAGGGACTCTGGGGCCAACGTCCTGACTTTC. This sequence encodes CASSDHRRDSGANVLTF.

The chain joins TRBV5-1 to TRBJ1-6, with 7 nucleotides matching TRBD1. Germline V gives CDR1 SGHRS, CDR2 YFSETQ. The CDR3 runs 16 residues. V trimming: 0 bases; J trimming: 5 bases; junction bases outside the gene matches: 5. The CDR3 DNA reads TGCGCCAGCAGCTTGGAGGTAGGGACAGATAATTCACCCCTCCACTTT. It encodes CASSLEVGTDNSPLHF.

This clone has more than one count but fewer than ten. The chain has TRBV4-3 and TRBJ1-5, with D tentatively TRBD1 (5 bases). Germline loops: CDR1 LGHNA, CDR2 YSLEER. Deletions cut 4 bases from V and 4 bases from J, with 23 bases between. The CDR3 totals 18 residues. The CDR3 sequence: CASSPSRGSAGLNQPQHF. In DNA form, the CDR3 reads TGCGCCAGCAGCCCTTCACGGGGCTCGGCGGGGCTAAATCAGCCCCAGCATTTT.

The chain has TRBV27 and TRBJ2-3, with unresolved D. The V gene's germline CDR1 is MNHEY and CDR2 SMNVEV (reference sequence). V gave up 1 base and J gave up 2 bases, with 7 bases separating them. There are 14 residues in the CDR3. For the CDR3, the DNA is TGTGCCAGCAGTTTATATTCTCCCACAGATACGCAGTATTTT. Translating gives CASSLYSPTDTQYF.

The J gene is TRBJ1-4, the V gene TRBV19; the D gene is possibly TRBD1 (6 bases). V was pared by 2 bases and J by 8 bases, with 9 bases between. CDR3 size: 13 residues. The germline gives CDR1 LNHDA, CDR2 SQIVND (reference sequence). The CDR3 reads CASSITGHEKLFF. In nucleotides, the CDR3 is TGTGCCAGTAGTATAACAGGGCACGAAAAACTGTTTTTT.

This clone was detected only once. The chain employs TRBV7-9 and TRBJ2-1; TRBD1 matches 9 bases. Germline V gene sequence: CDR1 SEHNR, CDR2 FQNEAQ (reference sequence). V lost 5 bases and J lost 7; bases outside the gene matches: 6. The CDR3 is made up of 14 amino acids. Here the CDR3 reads CASSLGQGINEQFF. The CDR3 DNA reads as TGTGCCAGCAGCCTCGGACAGGGGATAAATGAGCAGTTCTTC.